This record concerns one T cell receptor beta chain sequence. Its antigen is not identified. V trimming: 9 bases; J trimming: 8 bases; junction bases outside the gene matches: 9. The CDR3 totals 13 residues. Germline V gives CDR1 LNHNV, CDR2 YYDKDF (reference sequence). These data originate in a study of radiotherapy plus CTLA-4 blockade in lung cancer. Study context: Among all patients, approximately 17% showed objective responses, while about 34% had disease control. Study-level findings and limits: Alongside interferon-beta, early blood T cell clone dynamics were reportedly the best predictor of response. After radiotherapy and ipilimumab, tumor-derived clones expanded in peripheral blood.

Those patients who had chemo-refractory metastatic non-small-cell lung cancer were given focal radiation along with CTLA-4 blockade through ipilimumab. Profiling relied on immunoSEQ multiplex PCR, and the TCRdb table lists in-frame clones only, not all of them. The sample includes around 44,000 clones, about 88% seen only once; the top ten take 17%. This sample comprised peripheral blood, obtained from a patient treated with radiotherapy plus ipilimumab. The clonotype originates from a human donor with non-small cell lung cancer that progressed on radiotherapy plus ipilimumab. Some clones in this sample may be carry-over from other donors' samples. The V gene is TRBV15, the J gene TRBJ2-1, with 8 bases that match TRBD2. Here the CDR3 DNA reads TGTGCCACAAAGCCGGGACTAGGCGATGAGCAGTTCTTC. It yields the protein CATKPGLGDEQFF.